This T cell receptor (beta chain) emerged from a study of T cell responses to AZD1222 COVID-19 vaccine. Study outcomes and limitations: After the peak T cell response, and only then, were repertoires sampled.

Trimming took off 4 bases at V and 6 bases at J, with 13 bases between the two ends. CDR1 and CDR2 (germline): GTSNPN, SVGIG (reference sequence). CDR3 length equals 13 residues. Sequenced by immunoSEQ multiplex PCR; TCRdb stores in-frame clones only, minus some. The sample records about 150,000 clones, 85% to 95% being singletons. A word on this clone: Its antigen is unknown.

V usage is TRBV30 and J usage is TRBJ1-5, with a possible D match to TRBD1 (5 bases). The TCR originated in an adult in good health. The source was peripheral blood, collected on day 0 of AZD1222 vaccination. The CDR3 sequence is CAWTGGTGQPQHF. CDR3 coding DNA: TGTGCCTGGACCGGGGGTACCGGTCAGCCCCAGCATTTT.